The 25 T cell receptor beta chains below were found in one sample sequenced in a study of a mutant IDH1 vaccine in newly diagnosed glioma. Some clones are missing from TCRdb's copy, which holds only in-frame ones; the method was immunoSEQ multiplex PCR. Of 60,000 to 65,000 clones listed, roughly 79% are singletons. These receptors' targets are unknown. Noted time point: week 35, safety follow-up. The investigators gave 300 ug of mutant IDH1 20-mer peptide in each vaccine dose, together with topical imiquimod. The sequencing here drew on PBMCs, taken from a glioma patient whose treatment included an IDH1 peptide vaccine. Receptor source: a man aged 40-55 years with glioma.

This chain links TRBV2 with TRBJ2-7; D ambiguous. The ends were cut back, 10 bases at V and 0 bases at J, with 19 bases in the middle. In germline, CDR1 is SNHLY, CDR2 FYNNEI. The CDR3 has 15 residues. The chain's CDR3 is CATNEVGALSYEQYF. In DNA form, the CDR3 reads TGTGCCACCAATGAAGTGGGTGCCCTCTCCTACGAGCAGTACTTC. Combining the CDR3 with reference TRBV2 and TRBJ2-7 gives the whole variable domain EPEVTQTPSHQVTQMGQEVILRCVPISNHLYFYWYRQILGQKVEFLVSFYNNEISEKSEIFDDQFSVERPDGSNFTLKIRSTKLEDSAMYFCATNEVGALSYEQYFGPGTRLTVT.

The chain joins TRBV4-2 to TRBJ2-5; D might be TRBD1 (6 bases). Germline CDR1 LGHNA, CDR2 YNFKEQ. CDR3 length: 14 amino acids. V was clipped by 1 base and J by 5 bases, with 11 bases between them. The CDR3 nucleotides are TGTGCCAGCAGCCAAGGGACAGTCTCGGAGACCCAGTACTTC. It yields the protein CASSQGTVSETQYF.

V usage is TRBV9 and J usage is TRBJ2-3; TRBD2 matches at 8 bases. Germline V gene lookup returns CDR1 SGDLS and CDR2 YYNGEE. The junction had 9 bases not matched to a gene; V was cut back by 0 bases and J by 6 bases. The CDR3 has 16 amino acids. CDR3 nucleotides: TGTGCCAGCAGCGTAGGCGCGGGGGGCTGGCAGGATACGCAGTATTTT. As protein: CASSVGAGGWQDTQYF.

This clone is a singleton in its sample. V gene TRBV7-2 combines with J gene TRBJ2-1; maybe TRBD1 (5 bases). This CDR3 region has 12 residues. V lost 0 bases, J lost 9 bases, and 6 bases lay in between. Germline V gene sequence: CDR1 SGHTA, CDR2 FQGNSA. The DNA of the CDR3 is TGTGCCAGCAGCTTAGCTCAGGGTGAGCAGTTCTTC. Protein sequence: CASSLAQGEQFF.

CDR3 loop: CASKRDSNTGELFF. CDR3 nucleotide sequence: TGTGCCAGCAAACGGGATTCGAACACCGGGGAGCTGTTTTTT. The V gene is TRBV2, the J gene TRBJ2-2; D may be TRBD2 (5 bases). V was shortened by 7 bases and J by 0 bases, with 9 bases between the two germline ends. Looked up from germline, CDR1 is SNHLY and CDR2 is FYNNEI. There are 14 residues in the CDR3.

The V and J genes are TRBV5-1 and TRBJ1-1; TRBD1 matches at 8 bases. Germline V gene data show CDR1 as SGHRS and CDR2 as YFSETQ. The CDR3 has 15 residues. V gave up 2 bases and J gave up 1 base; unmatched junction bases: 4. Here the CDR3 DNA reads TGCGCCAGCAGCTTCAGGGGGCGCACGAACACTGAAGCTTTCTTT. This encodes CASSFRGRTNTEAFF.

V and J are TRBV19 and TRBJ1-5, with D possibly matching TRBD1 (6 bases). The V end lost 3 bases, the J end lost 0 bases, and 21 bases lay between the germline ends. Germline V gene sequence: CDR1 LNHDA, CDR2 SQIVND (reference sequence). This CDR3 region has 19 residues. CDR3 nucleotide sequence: TGTGCCAGTAGTATTCCAGGAGACAGGAGAACTATTAGCAATCAGCCCCAGCATTTT. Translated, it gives CASSIPGDRRTISNQPQHF.

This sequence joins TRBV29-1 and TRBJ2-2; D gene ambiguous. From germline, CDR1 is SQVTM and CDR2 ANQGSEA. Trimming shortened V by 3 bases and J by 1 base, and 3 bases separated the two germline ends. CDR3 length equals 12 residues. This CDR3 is CSVDKNTGELFF. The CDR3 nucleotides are TGCAGCGTTGACAAGAACACCGGGGAGCTGTTTTTT.

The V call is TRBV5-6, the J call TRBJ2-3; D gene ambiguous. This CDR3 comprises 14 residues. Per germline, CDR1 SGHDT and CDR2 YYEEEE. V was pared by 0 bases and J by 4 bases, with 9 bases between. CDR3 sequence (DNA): TGTGCCAGCAGCTTGGCCATGGTAGCAGATACGCAGTATTTT. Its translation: CASSLAMVADTQYF.

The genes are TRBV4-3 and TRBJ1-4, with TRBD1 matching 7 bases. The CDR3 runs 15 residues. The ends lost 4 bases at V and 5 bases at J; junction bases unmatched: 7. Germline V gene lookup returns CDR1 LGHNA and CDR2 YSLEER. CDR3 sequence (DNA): TGCGCCAGCAGCCGAAGACAGGGACGGAATGAAAAACTGTTTTTT. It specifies CASSRRQGRNEKLFF.

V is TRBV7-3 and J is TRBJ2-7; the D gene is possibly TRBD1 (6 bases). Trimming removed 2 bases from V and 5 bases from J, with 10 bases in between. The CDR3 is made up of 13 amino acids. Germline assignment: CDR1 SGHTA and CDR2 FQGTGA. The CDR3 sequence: CASSLDRSHEQYF. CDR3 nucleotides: TGTGCCAGCAGCTTAGACAGGAGCCACGAGCAGTACTTC. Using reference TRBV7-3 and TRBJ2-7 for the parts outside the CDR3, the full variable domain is GAGVSQTPSNKVTEKGKYVELRCDPISGHTALYWYRQSLGQGPEFLIYFQGTGAADDSGLPNDRFFAVRPEGSVSTLKIQRTERGDSAVYLCASSLDRSHEQYFGPGTRLTVT.

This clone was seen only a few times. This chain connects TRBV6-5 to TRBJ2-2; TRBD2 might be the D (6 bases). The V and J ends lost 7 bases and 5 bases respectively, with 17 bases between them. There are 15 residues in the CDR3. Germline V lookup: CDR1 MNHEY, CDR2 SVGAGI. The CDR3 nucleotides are TGTGCCAGCAAAATTTCCAGGGCGGGGACCGGGGAGCTGTTTTTT. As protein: CASKISRAGTGELFF.

CDR3 bases: TGTGCCAGCAGTGAGTCGGCGGACGCCTACGAGCAGTACTTC. Its protein is CASSESADAYEQYF. The chain joins TRBV2 to TRBJ2-7; D gene ambiguous. CDR1 is SNHLY and CDR2 is FYNNEI in the germline V gene. CDR3 length: 14 residues. Trimming stripped 3 bases from V and 2 bases from J, with 11 bases between.

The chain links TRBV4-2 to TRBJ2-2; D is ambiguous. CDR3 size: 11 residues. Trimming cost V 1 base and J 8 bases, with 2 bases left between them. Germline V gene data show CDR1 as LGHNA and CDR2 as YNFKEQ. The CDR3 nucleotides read TGTGCCAGCAGCCAAGGGGGGGAGCTGTTTTTT. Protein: CASSQGGELFF.

DNA of the CDR3: TGTGCCAGCAGTGCGACAGTCCCCAGCACAGATACGCAGTATTTT. Its protein is CASSATVPSTDTQYF. The gene calls are TRBV25-1 and TRBJ2-3; the D gene is possibly TRBD1 (5 bases). CDR1 is MGHDK, CDR2 SYGVNS, per germline. The CDR3 consists of 15 residues. V was trimmed by 4 bases and J by 0 bases, leaving 11 bases between them.

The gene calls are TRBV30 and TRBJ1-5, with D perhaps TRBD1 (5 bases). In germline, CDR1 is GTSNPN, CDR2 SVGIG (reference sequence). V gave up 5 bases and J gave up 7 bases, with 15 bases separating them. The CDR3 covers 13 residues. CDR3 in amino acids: CAWGSGSGQPQHF. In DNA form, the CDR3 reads TGTGCCTGGGGTTCAGGGTCTGGGCAGCCCCAGCATTTT.

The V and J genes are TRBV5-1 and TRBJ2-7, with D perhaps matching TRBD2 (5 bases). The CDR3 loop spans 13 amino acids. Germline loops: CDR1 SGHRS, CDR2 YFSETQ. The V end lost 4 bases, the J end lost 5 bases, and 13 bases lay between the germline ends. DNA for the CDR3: TGCGCCAGCAGCGTAACCGGACTGGACGAGCAGTACTTC. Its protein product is CASSVTGLDEQYF.

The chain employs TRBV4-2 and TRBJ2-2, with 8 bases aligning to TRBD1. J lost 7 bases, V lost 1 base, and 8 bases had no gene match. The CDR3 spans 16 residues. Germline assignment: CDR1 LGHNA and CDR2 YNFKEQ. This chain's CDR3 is CASSQVGRGRGGELFF. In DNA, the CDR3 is TGTGCCAGCAGCCAAGTGGGCAGGGGGCGAGGCGGGGAGCTGTTTTTT.

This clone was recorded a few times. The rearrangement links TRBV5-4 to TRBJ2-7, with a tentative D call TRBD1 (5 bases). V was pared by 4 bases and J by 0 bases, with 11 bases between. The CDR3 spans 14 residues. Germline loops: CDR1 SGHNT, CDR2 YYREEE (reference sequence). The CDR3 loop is CASSESDSSYEQYF. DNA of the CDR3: TGTGCCAGCAGCGAGTCCGACAGCTCCTACGAGCAGTACTTC.

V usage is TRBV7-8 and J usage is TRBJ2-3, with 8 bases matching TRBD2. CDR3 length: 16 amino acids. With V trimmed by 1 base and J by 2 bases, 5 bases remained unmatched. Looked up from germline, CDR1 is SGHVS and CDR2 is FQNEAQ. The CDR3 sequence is CASSLGWRGDTDTQYF. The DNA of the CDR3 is TGTGCCAGCAGCTTAGGCTGGCGGGGGGACACAGATACGCAGTATTTT.

CDR3 DNA: TGCGCCAGCAGCTTGCAGCGGGGGCCAGGAGAGACCCAGTACTTC. The encoded protein is CASSLQRGPGETQYF. The chain couples TRBV5-1 to TRBJ2-5, with 8 bases identical to TRBD2. The CDR3 spans 15 residues. The germline V gene encodes CDR1 SGHRS and CDR2 YFSETQ. The junction had 6 bases not matched to a gene; V was cut back by 1 base and J by 4 bases.

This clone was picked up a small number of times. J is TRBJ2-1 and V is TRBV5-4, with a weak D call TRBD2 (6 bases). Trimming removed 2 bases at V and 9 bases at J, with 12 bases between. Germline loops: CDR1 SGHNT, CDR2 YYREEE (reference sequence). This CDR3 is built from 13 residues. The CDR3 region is CASSFSSVSEQFF. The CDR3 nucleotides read TGTGCCAGCAGCTTTTCTAGCGTCAGTGAGCAGTTCTTC. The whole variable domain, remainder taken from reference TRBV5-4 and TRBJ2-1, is ETGVTQSPTHLIKTRGQQVTLRCSSQSGHNTVSWYQQALGQGPQFIFQYYREEENGRGNFPPRFSGLQFPNYSSELNVNALELDDSALYLCASSFSSVSEQFFGPGTRLTVL.

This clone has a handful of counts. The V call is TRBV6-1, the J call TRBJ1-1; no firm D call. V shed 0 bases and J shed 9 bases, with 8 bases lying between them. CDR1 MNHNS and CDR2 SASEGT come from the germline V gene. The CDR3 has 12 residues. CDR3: CASSEAIAKAFF. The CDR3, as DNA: TGTGCCAGCAGTGAAGCGATAGCAAAAGCTTTCTTT.

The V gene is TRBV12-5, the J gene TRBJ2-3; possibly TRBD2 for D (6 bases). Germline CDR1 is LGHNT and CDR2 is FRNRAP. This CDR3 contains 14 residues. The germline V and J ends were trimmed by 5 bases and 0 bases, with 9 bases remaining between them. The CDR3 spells CASGRGSSTDTQYF. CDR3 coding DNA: TGTGCTAGTGGTCGGGGGAGTAGCACAGATACGCAGTATTTT.

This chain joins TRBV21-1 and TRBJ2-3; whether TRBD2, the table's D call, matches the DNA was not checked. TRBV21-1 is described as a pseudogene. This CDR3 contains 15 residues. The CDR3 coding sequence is TGTGCCAGCAGCAAAGCTCTAGCGGGATGCGATACGCAGTATTTT. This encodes CASSKALAGCDTQYF.